The sequence of this T cell receptor beta chain was determined in a study of spatial heterogeneity in lung cancer (dated by TCRdb to about 2019). Context from the whole study: The donors were around 69 patients from the lung TRACERx cohort who had early-stage, untreated non-small cell lung cancer. The study linked features of the TCR repertoire to counts of nonsynonymous mutations, which were determined by whole-exome sequencing of tumor tissue. TCR alpha and beta repertoires were quantitatively compared across multiple tumor regions, matched nontumor lung and blood in non-small cell lung cancer. In the raw uncorrected reads, each unique combination of TCR and UMI appeared more than ten times on average. Follow-up PBMC samples were sequenced whenever the samples were available, and the median time to follow-up was roughly 2 years after resection. At surgery, both alpha and beta chains were TCR-sequenced in roughly 230 tumor regions, roughly 64 matched nontumor lung samples and some 58 PBMC samples. Beta-chain transcripts were consistently detected in greater numbers than alpha-chain transcripts, which likely reflects a higher abundance of beta-chain transcripts. The study at large found these results: Additional single-cell paired TCR alpha and beta sequencing was considered necessary to confirm, at a functional level, the hypothesis that regional TCRs recognize regional mutations. Ubiquitous expanded tumor TCRs showed up in blood more often at tumor resection than at routine follow-up. Only 14 patients were included in the comparisons of baseline and follow-up blood repertoires.

Receptor libraries were prepared by 5' RACE. Reads for this sample came from a NextSeq 500. In the TCR library protocol, a unique molecular identifier was attached to each TCR cDNA molecule so that PCR and sequencing errors could be corrected. The paper's data handling went like this. TCR identification, UMI-based error correction and CDR3 extraction were performed with Decombinator tools. Expanded TCRs were defined as those above a frequency of 2 per 1,000, corresponding to the top 1% of the tumor frequency distribution. Renyi diversity was calculated using the R vegan package after each repertoire was subsampled 100 times to 5,000 TCRs. CDR3 similarity networks were constructed using string-kernel similarity of amino acid triplets, with links drawn between CDR3s whose pairwise similarity was above 0.82. Starting from the raw public reads, TCRdb applied fastp trimming at Q25, assembled clones with MiXCR and retained in-frame beta chains. A single entry per CDR3 protein holds the most common genes and DNA from its merged rows. TCRdb, not the original authors, processed these V and J calls. The sample table lists 50,000 to 60,000 distinct CDR3 sequences, roughly 7.4% of them with a count of one. The ten largest clones add up to less than 45% of the sample.

The meaning of the sample's time point label: blood at routine non-recurrence follow-up after resection. TCR sequencing used whole RNA extracted from tumor and nontumor lung tissue, or from cryopreserved PBMC samples, without cell sorting. Patients were selected for TCR sequencing only if sufficient RNA was available from at least two tumor regions. Counted from cysteine to phenylalanine, this CDR3 has 15 amino acids. Just the 45-base CDR3 DNA is kept, in frame starting at base 1. V is cut back by 0 bases and J by 3 bases, with 1 base in the junction unmatched. Reading the germline V gene gives CDR1 SGHAT and CDR2 FQNNGV. This clonotype was seen ten or more times. The antigen it binds to is not known. No per-base quality is available; no much larger clone lies one base away.

Sequences were derived from PBMCs, sampled at follow-up. The sequence derives from a female donor with early-stage non-small cell lung cancer. The chain is made from TRBV11-2 and TRBJ2-1; the central 8 bases match TRBD2. The CDR3 has the sequence CASSLDAGGYNEQFF. The DNA reads as follows: TGTGCCAGCAGCTTAGACGCGGGGGGCTACAATGAGCAGTTCTTC.